This T cell receptor (beta chain) was documented in a study of STAT3 mutations in large granular lymphocyte leukemia. Background on the study: Roughly half the longitudinally sequenced T-LGLL patients had canonical STAT3 mutations.

Study-level points and caveats: In several patients, dominant TCR clone burden exceeded STAT3 mutant burden. TCR clonotype switching after therapy occurred in 6 of 18 patients. At least one immunodominant TCR beta clonotype appeared in every T-cell large granular lymphocyte leukemia patient.

The CDR3 is 17 residues long. V was shortened by 0 bases and J by 0 bases, with 10 bases between the two germline ends. Germline CDR1 and CDR2: SGHRS and YFSETQ. TCRbeta libraries averaged around 40,000 productive templates per sample. Method: immunoSEQ multiplex PCR; TCRdb's copy keeps in-frame clones and lacks some. The sample holds about 39,000 clones, approximately 78% seen once. About this clone: Its antigen is not known.

Material: PBMCs. The source is a human donor with T large granular lymphocyte leukemia. Some clones in this sample may be carry-over from other donors' samples. This chain links TRBV5-1 with TRBJ2-6; D ambiguous. The chain's CDR3 is CASSLDVLSSGANVLTF. The CDR3, as DNA: TGCGCCAGCAGCTTGGATGTACTCTCCTCTGGGGCCAACGTCCTGACTTTC.